This T cell receptor (beta chain) was captured by sequencing in a study of long-term antiretroviral therapy in people with HIV. As to this clone: Its specificity is unknown.

This was the immunoSEQ v3.0 assay at survey level. Sequencing used immunoSEQ multiplex PCR; TCRdb keeps in-frame clones, though not all of them. Found here are around 20,000 clones, about 78% of them singletons; the top ten hold 14%. Study conclusions and caveats: Dominant in the repertoire at all time points were clones expanded before ART.

Germline lookup yields CDR1 LGHNT and CDR2 FRNRAP. The CDR3 is 12 residues long. V shed 6 bases and J shed 14 bases, with 14 bases lying between them. V gene TRBV12-5 combines with J gene TRBJ1-6, with D possibly TRBD1 on 5 matching bases. The TCR originated in a woman in her twenties or thirties with HIV. The specimen comprised unsorted PBMCs, sampled 2.9 years after starting antiretroviral therapy. CDR3 in DNA: TGTGCTAGTGGCAGGGAAGCGTTTTCCCTCCACTTT. This sequence encodes CASGREAFSLHF.